The source of this T cell receptor (beta chain) is a study of T cell responses to AZD1222 COVID-19 vaccine. Study results and limitations: There were repertoire samples only from the period after the peak T cell response. At study baseline, merely more than 5 AZD1222 recipients were seropositive. White British people made up most donors, females outnumbered males, and clonal diversity was possibly underestimated. An increase in Spike-specific TCR breadth and depth was observed after two AZD1222 doses.

Of note for this clone: Its antigen is as yet unknown. Within the sample, other DNA sequences also encode this same CDR3.

Produced via immunoSEQ multiplex PCR; TCRdb's table is partial and in-frame only. The profile shows fewer than 110,000 clones, roughly 87% of them singletons. The source was peripheral blood, collected 28 days after the second AZD1222 dose. The sequence was collected from an adult who received the AZD1222 COVID-19 vaccine.

The CDR3 loop is CASSLGNYGYTF. The CDR3 DNA sequence: TGTGCCAGCAGTCTGGGGAACTATGGCTACACCTTC. The chain couples TRBV28 to TRBJ1-2; no reliable D call. Germline lookup yields CDR1 MDHEN and CDR2 SYDVKM. Trimming cost V 5 bases and J 2 bases, with 6 bases left between them. This CDR3 region has 12 residues.